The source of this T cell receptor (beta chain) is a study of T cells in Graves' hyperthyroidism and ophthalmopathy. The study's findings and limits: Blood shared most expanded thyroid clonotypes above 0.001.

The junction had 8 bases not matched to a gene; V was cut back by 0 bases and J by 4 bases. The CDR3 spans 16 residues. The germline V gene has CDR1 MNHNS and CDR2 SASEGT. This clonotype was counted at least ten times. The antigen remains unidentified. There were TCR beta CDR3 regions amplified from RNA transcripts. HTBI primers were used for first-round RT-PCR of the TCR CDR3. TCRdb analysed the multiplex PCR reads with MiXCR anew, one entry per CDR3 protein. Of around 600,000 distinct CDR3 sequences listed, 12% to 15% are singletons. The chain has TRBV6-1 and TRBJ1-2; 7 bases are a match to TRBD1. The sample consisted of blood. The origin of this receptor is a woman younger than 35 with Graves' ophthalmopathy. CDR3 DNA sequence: TGTGCCAGCAGTGAAGCGTTCTTAGACAGGGCCTATGGCTACACCTTC. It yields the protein CASSEAFLDRAYGYTF.